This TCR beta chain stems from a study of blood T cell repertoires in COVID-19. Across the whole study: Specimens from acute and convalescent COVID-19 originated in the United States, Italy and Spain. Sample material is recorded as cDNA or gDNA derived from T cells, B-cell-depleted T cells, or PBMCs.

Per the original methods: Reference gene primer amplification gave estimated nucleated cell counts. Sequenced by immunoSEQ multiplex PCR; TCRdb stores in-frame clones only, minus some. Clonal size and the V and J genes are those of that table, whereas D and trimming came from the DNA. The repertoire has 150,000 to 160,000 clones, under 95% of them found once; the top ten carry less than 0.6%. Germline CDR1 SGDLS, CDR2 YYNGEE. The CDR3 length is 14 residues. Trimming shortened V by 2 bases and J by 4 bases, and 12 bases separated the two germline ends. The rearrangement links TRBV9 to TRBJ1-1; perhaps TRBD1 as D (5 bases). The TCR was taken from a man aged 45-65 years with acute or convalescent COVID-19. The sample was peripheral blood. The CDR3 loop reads CASSVSSGGTEAFF. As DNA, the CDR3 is TGTGCCAGCAGCGTTAGTTCGGGGGGCACTGAAGCTTTCTTT.